These T cell receptor beta chains were read from a single sample in a study of cytomegalovirus exposure and HLA in healthy donors. The repertoire was sequenced with immunoSEQ multiplex PCR; TCRdb's copy has only in-frame clones and lacks some. In the table there are 90,000 to 140,000 clones, roughly 80% of which are singletons. Sequencing was performed on PBMCs. These receptors were obtained from a woman aged 40-49 years in good health and CMV-seropositive. The CDR3 runs from the conserved cysteine through the conserved F or W. D genes are given only for firm matches. For some rows the clone size is stated as once, few or many, or as a class when expanded; others skip it.

v_gene	abundance	d_gene	len	j_gene	CDR3aa	CDR3nt
TRBV18	-	-	13	TRBJ2-7	CASSGGKAYEQYF	TGTGCCAGCTCGGGAGGTAAGGCCTACGAGCAGTACTTC
TRBV4-1	few	TRBD1	17	TRBJ1-2	CASSQALKGSRGHGYTF	TGCGCCAGCAGCCAAGCCCTAAAGGGGAGCAGGGGGCATGGCTACACCTTC
TRBV6-1	-	TRBD1	14	TRBJ2-1	CATKTGQSYNEQFF	TGTGCCACCAAGACGGGACAGAGCTACAATGAGCAGTTCTTC
TRBV2	-	-	17	TRBJ2-7	CASRGGPGGGIAYEQYF	TGTGCCAGCCGAGGGGGCCCGGGAGGGGGGATTGCCTACGAGCAGTACTTC
TRBV5-8	-	-	14	TRBJ1-4	CASSLGQPGEKLFF	TGTGCCAGCAGCTTGGGACAGCCTGGTGAAAAACTGTTTTTT
TRBV9	-	TRBD2	18	TRBJ2-3	CASSPTLGEAGQSDTQYF	TGTGCCAGCAGCCCGACCTTGGGGGAAGCGGGGCAATCAGATACGCAGTATTTT
TRBV19	once	TRBD1	16	TRBJ2-7	CASSRAWDSDTYEQYF	TGTGCCAGTAGTAGAGCCTGGGACAGTGATACCTACGAGCAGTACTTC
TRBV5-4	-	TRBD1	15	TRBJ1-1	CASSFAQGQGREAFF	TGTGCCAGCAGCTTTGCCCAGGGACAGGGACGTGAAGCTTTCTTT
TRBV5-4	-	TRBD2	17	TRBJ2-3	CASSPRLAGGLADTQYF	TGTGCCAGCAGCCCCCGACTAGCGGGGGGGTTGGCAGATACGCAGTATTTT
TRBV6-1	-	TRBD1	16	TRBJ1-5	CASSETDRGSNQPQHF	TGTGCCAGCAGTGAAACGGACAGGGGCAGCAATCAGCCCCAGCATTTT
TRBV5-1	-	TRBD2	17	TRBJ2-3	CASSSGTSGIRTDTQYF	TGCGCCAGCAGCTCGGGCACTAGCGGGATACGCACAGATACGCAGTATTTT
TRBV29-1	-	-	14	TRBJ1-2	CSVEYVGRNYGYTF	TGCAGCGTTGAATATGTGGGGAGGAACTATGGCTACACCTTC
TRBV10-3	-	TRBD1	13	TRBJ2-5	CAIRRTGEETQYF	TGTGCCATCAGAAGGACAGGGGAAGAGACCCAGTACTTC
TRBV4-1	-	TRBD1	14	TRBJ1-2	CASSQTGTGVGYTF	TGCGCCAGCAGCCAAACCGGGACAGGGGTGGGCTACACCTTC
TRBV5-4	once	TRBD2	15	TRBJ2-7	CASSLLAGVVHEQYF	TGTGCCAGCAGCTTACTAGCGGGAGTAGTCCACGAGCAGTACTTC
TRBV9	-	TRBD2	17	TRBJ2-3	CASSTGTSGRLRDTQYF	TGTGCCAGCAGCACCGGGACTAGCGGTAGGCTTCGAGATACGCAGTATTTT
TRBV18	-	-	15	TRBJ1-4	CASSPLGGMNEKLFF	TGTGCCAGCTCACCCCTTGGGGGGATGAATGAAAAACTGTTTTTT
TRBV29-1	-	-	14	TRBJ2-1	CSAKTAKSYNEQFF	TGCAGCGCCAAGACAGCTAAATCCTACAATGAGCAGTTCTTC
TRBV9	-	TRBD1	15	TRBJ2-7	CASGQGQGATYEQYF	TGTGCCAGCGGTCAGGGCCAGGGGGCAACCTACGAGCAGTACTTC
TRBV2	few	-	13	TRBJ2-2	CASRLENTGELFF	TGTGCCAGCAGGCTAGAAAACACCGGGGAGCTGTTTTTT
TRBV11-2	-	-	13	TRBJ2-5	CASSFNSKETQYF	TGTGCCAGCAGCTTTAACAGCAAAGAGACCCAGTACTTC
TRBV2	-	-	14	TRBJ2-3	CASKGLVRTDTQYF	TGTGCCAGCAAGGGACTCGTTCGCACAGATACGCAGTATTTT
TRBV5-5	-	TRBD1	14	TRBJ1-5	CASSLQGAHQPQHF	TGTGCCAGCAGCTTACAGGGGGCTCACCAGCCCCAGCATTTT
TRBV10-3	-	TRBD2	16	TRBJ2-7	CAISESVSGRLGEQYF	TGTGCCATCAGTGAGTCGGTTAGCGGGAGATTGGGCGAGCAGTACTTC
TRBV7-9	-	TRBD1	14	TRBJ2-7	CASSYRDRGHEQYF	TGTGCCAGCAGCTACCGGGACAGGGGCCACGAGCAGTACTTC
TRBV9	-	-	14	TRBJ1-2	CASSVRDTNYGYTF	TGTGCCAGCAGCGTCCGGGACACTAACTATGGCTACACCTTC
TRBV4-1	-	-	17	TRBJ2-7	CASSQLAGVRPSYEQYF	TGCGCCAGCAGCCAACTAGCAGGGGTACGACCTTCCTACGAGCAGTACTTC
TRBV4-1	few	TRBD2	16	TRBJ2-7	CASSSRLAGPSYEQYF	TGCGCCAGCAGCTCCCGACTAGCGGGGCCCTCCTACGAGCAGTACTTC
TRBV6-6	-	TRBD2	16	TRBJ2-7	CASSYTERGKSYEQYF	TGTGCCAGCAGTTACACGGAGCGGGGGAAGTCCTACGAGCAGTACTTC
TRBV13	once	-	11	TRBJ2-1	CASSFQEEQFF	TGTGCCAGCAGCTTCCAAGAGGAGCAGTTCTTC
TRBV7-8	-	-	13	TRBJ2-3	CASSSTTGYTQYF	TGTGCCAGCAGCTCGACGACTGGGTATACGCAGTATTTT
TRBV27	few	TRBD1	15	TRBJ2-5	CASRERGLREETQYF	TGTGCCAGCAGGGAAAGGGGGCTTCGGGAAGAGACCCAGTACTTC
TRBV15	-	-	16	TRBJ1-1	CATARVPGVRFTEAFF	TGTGCCACCGCGAGGGTGCCAGGGGTGAGGTTCACTGAAGCTTTCTTT
TRBV5-1	-	TRBD1	15	TRBJ1-4	CASSLGGQGDEKLFF	TGCGCCAGCAGCTTGGGGGGACAGGGAGACGAAAAACTGTTTTTT
TRBV5-6	-	TRBD1	15	TRBJ1-2	CASSLFGQDGYGYTF	TGTGCCAGCAGCTTGTTCGGACAGGATGGGTATGGCTACACCTTC
TRBV4-3	-	TRBD2	17	TRBJ2-7	CASSQALGTSQPYEQYF	TGCGCCAGCAGCCAAGCCCTCGGGACTAGTCAACCCTACGAGCAGTACTTC
TRBV27	-	-	15	TRBJ2-7	CASSPRSQTSYEQYF	TGTGCCAGCAGTCCCAGGTCGCAGACCTCCTACGAGCAGTACTTC
TRBV7-6	-	TRBD1	14	TRBJ2-5	CASSPGQGLEAQYF	TGTGCCAGCAGCCCAGGACAGGGGTTGGAGGCCCAGTACTTC
TRBV28	-	-	18	TRBJ2-7	CASSFPLASFTSSYEQYF	TGTGCCAGCAGTTTTCCCTTGGCCTCCTTTACCAGCTCCTACGAGCAGTACTTC
TRBV6-7	-	-	10	TRBJ1-1	CASKGFEAFF	TGTGCCAGCAAGGGGTTTGAAGCTTTCTTT
TRBV9	-	TRBD2	17	TRBJ2-3	CASSVWTSGGSTDTQYF	TGTGCCAGCAGCGTTTGGACTAGCGGGGGAAGCACAGATACGCAGTATTTT
TRBV2	-	TRBD1	13	TRBJ1-2	CASFRQGSYGYTF	TGTGCCAGTTTTAGACAGGGCAGCTATGGCTACACCTTC
TRBV7-9	-	TRBD2	14	TRBJ2-7	CASSQREIRYEQYF	TGTGCCAGCAGCCAGCGGGAGATCAGGTACGAGCAGTACTTC
TRBV27	-	TRBD1	15	TRBJ2-1	CASRIDRGPYNEQFF	TGTGCCAGCAGAATAGACAGGGGCCCGTACAATGAGCAGTTCTTC